The TCR beta chain under discussion was sequenced for a study of blood T cell repertoires in COVID-19. The protocol was immunoSEQ multiplex PCR, while the TCRdb copy is restricted to in-frame clones and leaves out a portion. The profile shows around 310,000 clones, approximately 89% of them singletons. Trimming removed 2 bases from V and 4 bases from J, with 6 bases in between. The germline V gene encodes CDR1 SGHKS and CDR2 YYEKEE (reference sequence). The CDR3 has 12 residues. The TCR was taken from a woman aged 25 to 39 who had recovered from COVID-19. The rearrangement joins TRBV5-5 to TRBJ1-2; D is possibly TRBD1 (5 bases). The sequenced sample was PBMCs or T cells enriched from blood (not recorded which). CDR3 amino acids: CASSFRGYGYTF. CDR3 in DNA: TGTGCCAGCAGCTTTAGGGGCTATGGCTACACCTTC. Full variable domain (missing parts from reference TRBV5-5 and TRBJ1-2): DAGVTQSPTHLIKTRGQQVTLRCSPISGHKSVSWYQQVLGQGPQFIFQYYEKEERGRGNFPDRFSARQFPNYSSELNVNALLLGDSALYLCASSFRGYGYTFGSGTRLTVV.